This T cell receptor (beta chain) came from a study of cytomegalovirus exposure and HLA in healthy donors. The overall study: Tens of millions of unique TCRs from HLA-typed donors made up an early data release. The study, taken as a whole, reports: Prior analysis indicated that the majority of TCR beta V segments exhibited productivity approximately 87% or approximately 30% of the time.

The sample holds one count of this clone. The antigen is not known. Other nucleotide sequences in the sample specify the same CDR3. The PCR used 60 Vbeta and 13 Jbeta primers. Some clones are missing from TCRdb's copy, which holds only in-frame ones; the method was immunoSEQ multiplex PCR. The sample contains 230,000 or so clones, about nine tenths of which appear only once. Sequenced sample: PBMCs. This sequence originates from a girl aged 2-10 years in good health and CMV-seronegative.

In DNA, the CDR3 is TGTGCCAGCAGTTCGAGCTCCTACAATGAGCAGTTCTTC. Protein product: CASSSSSYNEQFF. V and J are TRBV28 and TRBJ2-1, with D uncertain. Trimming removed 4 bases from V and 0 bases from J, with 4 bases in between. Germline V gives CDR1 MDHEN, CDR2 SYDVKM. The CDR3 is made up of 13 amino acids. Together with reference TRBV28 and TRBJ2-1, the CDR3 gives the full variable domain: DVKVTQSSRYLVKRTGEKVFLECVQDMDHENMFWYRQDPGLGLRLIYFSYDVKMKEKGDIPEGYSVSREKKERFSLILESASTNQTSMYLCASSSSSYNEQFFGPGTRLTVL.